This T cell receptor (beta chain) derives from a study of cytotoxic CD8 clonotypes in ibrutinib-treated CLL. Looking at the study overall: Patients: 11 relapsed/refractory, approximately 14 treatment-naive, around 17 IGHV unmutated. Findings and limits, study-wide: Clonality increased at ibrutinib response and stayed stable in sustained remission. At progression, however, it fell back toward baseline. While tracking circulating CD8+ T-cell counts, baseline clonality exceeded that of age-matched healthy donors.

The germline V gene has CDR1 SGDLS and CDR2 YYNGEE. Trimming left V 0 bases short and J 1 base short, with 14 bases between. The CDR3 totals 18 residues. A word on this clone: Antigen: not known.

Genomic DNA (about 2 micrograms) was obtained from cryopreserved PBMCs for construction of TCR beta libraries. TCRdb keeps only in-frame clones here, not all; method: immunoSEQ multiplex PCR. The table includes a few hundred thousand clones, around four fifths detected once. This rearrangement joins TRBV9 to TRBJ2-6, with D perhaps TRBD1 (6 bases). This TCR came from a human donor with chronic lymphocytic leukemia. The material sequenced was PBMCs, taken before ibrutinib treatment. The DNA of the CDR3 is TGTGCCAGCAGCGTAGCTTCGCAGGGGAATTCTGGGGCCAACGTCCTGACTTTC. Translation: CASSVASQGNSGANVLTF.